Presented here are 14 T cell receptor beta chains from one specimen sequenced in a study of T-cell reconstitution after alpha-beta-depleted transplantation in children. A library of TCRbeta sequences, prepared with unique molecular identifiers, was generated. From the PCR reads, TCRdb called clonotypes with MiXCR, one entry per CDR3 protein. The table shows some 490,000 distinct CDR3 sequences, with around 12% occurring only once. This sample comprised PBMCs from the stem cell graft donor, obtained from the stem cell graft. Source of these receptors: a human donor who donated a stem cell graft to a child with combined immunodeficiency.

This clonotype has ten or more counts. The J gene is TRBJ2-7, the V gene TRBV12-3 or TRBV12-4; no clear D. Trimming left V 5 bases short and J 0 bases short, with 14 bases between. CDR3 length: 15 amino acids. The CDR3 nucleotides are TGTGCCAGCAGTCTCGACAATTGGAGCTCCTACGAGCAGTACTTC. Its translation: CASSLDNWSSYEQYF.

The CDR3: CSARRTIYEQYF. In DNA, the CDR3 is TGCAGTGCTAGACGGACTATCTACGAGCAGTACTTC. The J gene is TRBJ2-7, the V gene TRBV20-1; tentative D call: TRBD2 (6 bases). Germline V gene sequence: CDR1 DFQATT, CDR2 SNEGSKA (reference sequence). Trimming took 2 bases from V and 3 from J, leaving 8 bases between them. The CDR3 loop spans 12 amino acids.

This chain uses TRBV4-2 with TRBJ1-1, with unresolved D. With 4 bases removed from V and 4 bases from J, the gap between germline ends came to 13 bases. The CDR3 runs to 14 residues. CDR1 LGHNA and CDR2 YNFKEQ come from the germline V gene. The CDR3 DNA sequence: TGTGCCAGCAGCCTAAGGATGTGGGGCACTGAAGCTTTCTTT. This translates into CASSLRMWGTEAFF.

This clonotype was seen only a few times. The chain has TRBV6-2 or TRBV6-3 and TRBJ2-3, with D possibly being TRBD1 (5 bases). The CDR3 contains 16 residues. The V gene lost 8 bases and the J gene lost 4 bases, with 22 bases spanning the gap. In germline, CDR1 is MNHEY, CDR2 SVGEGT. The CDR3 reads CASALTMQGVADTQYF. The CDR3 nucleotides read TGTGCCAGCGCTCTAACAATGCAGGGTGTGGCAGATACGCAGTATTTT.

This clonotype appeared many times. The V gene is TRBV18, the J gene TRBJ2-2; a weak D match, TRBD1 (6 bases). V was clipped by 5 bases and J by 0 bases, with 13 bases between them. The CDR3 is made up of 16 amino acids. The V gene's germline CDR1 is KGHSH and CDR2 LQKENI. The CDR3 DNA is TGTGCCAGCTCATTGCACGGGACACCGAACACCGGGGAGCTGTTTTTT. Its protein product is CASSLHGTPNTGELFF.

This clonotype has at least ten counts. The chain joins TRBV29-1 to TRBJ2-7; D ambiguous. The V gene's germline CDR1 is SQVTM and CDR2 ANQGSEA. The CDR3 consists of 14 residues. Trimming removed 6 bases at V and 0 bases at J, with 15 bases between. The CDR3 DNA reads TGCAGCGTGCTATCTTGGACCAGCTCCTACGAGCAGTACTTC. Its translation: CSVLSWTSSYEQYF.

The sample holds many counts of this clonotype. This rearrangement joins TRBV9 to TRBJ2-7; D call uncertain. Germline V gives CDR1 SGDLS, CDR2 YYNGEE. Trimming removed 0 bases at V and 2 bases at J, with 12 bases between. The CDR3 has 15 amino acids. CDR3 protein: CASSVGHTPTYEQYF. CDR3 nucleotides: TGTGCCAGCAGCGTAGGACACACTCCGACCTACGAGCAGTACTTC. The complete variable domain, with remaining parts taken from reference TRBV9 and TRBJ2-7, reads DSGVTQTPKHLITATGQRVTLRCSPRSGDLSVYWYQQSLDQGLQFLIQYYNGEERAKGNILERFSAQQFPDLHSELNLSSLELGDSALYFCASSVGHTPTYEQYFGPGTRLTVT.

This clonotype was seen many times. The chain links TRBV10-3 to TRBJ2-7; D is unresolved. V was pared by 2 bases and J by 3 bases, with 8 bases between. Per germline, CDR1 ENHRY and CDR2 SYGVKD. The CDR3 length is 13 residues. The CDR3 DNA reads TGTGCCATCAGTGAGGATCCGTACTACGAGCAGTACTTC. Its protein is CAISEDPYYEQYF.

This clonotype has ten or more counts. J is TRBJ2-1 and V is TRBV9; TRBD2 matches 14 bases. The V gene's germline CDR1 is SGDLS and CDR2 YYNGEE. This CDR3 region has 21 residues. V gave up 0 bases and J gave up 5 bases; unmatched junction bases: 16. CDR3 sequence: CASSVANRTSGGTRGDNEQFF. The DNA for the CDR3 is TGTGCCAGCAGCGTAGCTAACCGGACTAGCGGGGGGACAAGGGGAGACAATGAGCAGTTCTTC.

The V gene is TRBV12-3 or TRBV12-4, the J gene TRBJ2-1; TRBD1 agrees at 8 bases. The trim removed 4 bases at V and 8 bases at J, leaving 16 bases unmatched. The CDR3 is 17 amino acids. CDR3 loop: CASSSPQDRVVLDEQFF. In DNA form, the CDR3 reads TGTGCCAGCAGTTCCCCCCAGGACAGGGTGGTTTTGGATGAGCAGTTCTTC.

This clonotype was detected many times. This sequence joins TRBV12-3 or TRBV12-4 and TRBJ1-6; D is perhaps TRBD1 (6 bases). There are 13 residues in the CDR3. V was pared by 6 bases and J by 10 bases, with 13 bases between. The CDR3 protein is CASSPDSSSPLHF. The DNA for the CDR3 is TGTGCCAGCAGCCCGGACAGCTCCTCACCCCTCCACTTT.

This clonotype was observed at least ten times. The V and J genes are TRBV12-3 or TRBV12-4 and TRBJ2-3; 11 bases are shared with TRBD1. The CDR3 runs to 16 residues. Unmatched junction bases numbered 6, after V lost 3 bases and J lost 4 bases. The DNA for the CDR3 is TGTGCCAGCAGTTTCGGGGACAGGGGGTATGCAGATACGCAGTATTTT. Translating gives CASSFGDRGYADTQYF.

This clonotype was seen repeatedly, ten times or more. The V call is TRBV12-3 or TRBV12-4, the J call TRBJ2-7; D not certain. CDR3 size: 12 residues. V gave up 1 base and J gave up 2 bases, with 3 bases separating them. CDR3 region: CASSLDPYEQYF. CDR3 sequence (DNA): TGTGCCAGCAGTTTAGATCCCTACGAGCAGTACTTC.

This clonotype showed up many times. The chain is built from TRBV6-9 and TRBJ2-1; 7 bases fit TRBD1. V lost 2 bases to trimming and J lost 2 bases; unmatched junction nucleotides: 27. CDR1 and CDR2 from the germline V gene are MNHGY and SVAAGI. CDR3 length: 23 residues. The CDR3 DNA reads as TGTGCCAGCAGTTATCGGGACAGTTTCCCCCTTTACAGCTCCCCAAGAGCCTACAATGAGCAGTTCTTC. This sequence encodes CASSYRDSFPLYSSPRAYNEQFF.